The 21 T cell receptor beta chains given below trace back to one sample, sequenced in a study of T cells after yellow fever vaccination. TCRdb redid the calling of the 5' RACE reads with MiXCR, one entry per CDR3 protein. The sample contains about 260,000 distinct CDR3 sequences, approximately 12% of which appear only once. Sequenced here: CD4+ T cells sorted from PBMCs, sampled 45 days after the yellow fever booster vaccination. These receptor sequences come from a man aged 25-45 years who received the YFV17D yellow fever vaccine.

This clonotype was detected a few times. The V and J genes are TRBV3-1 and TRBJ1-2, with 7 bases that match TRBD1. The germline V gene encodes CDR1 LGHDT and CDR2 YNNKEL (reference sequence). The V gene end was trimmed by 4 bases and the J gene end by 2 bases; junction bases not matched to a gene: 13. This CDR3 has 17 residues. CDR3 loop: CASSPISLTGRNYGYTF. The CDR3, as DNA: TGTGCCAGCAGCCCTATAAGTCTGACAGGGAGGAACTATGGCTACACCTTC.

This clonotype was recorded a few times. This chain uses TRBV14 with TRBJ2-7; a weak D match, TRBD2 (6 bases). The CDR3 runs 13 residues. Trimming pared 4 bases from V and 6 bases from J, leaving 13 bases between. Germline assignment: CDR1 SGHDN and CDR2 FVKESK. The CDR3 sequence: CASSRPTGGEQYF. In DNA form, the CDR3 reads TGTGCCAGCAGCCGCCCAACCGGGGGCGAGCAGTACTTC.

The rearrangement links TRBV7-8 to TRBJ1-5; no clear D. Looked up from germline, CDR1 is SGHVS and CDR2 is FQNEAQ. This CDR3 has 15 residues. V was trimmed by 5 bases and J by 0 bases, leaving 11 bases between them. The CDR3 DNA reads TGTGCCAGCAGCCCGACGGTTAATAGCAATCAGCCCCAGCATTTT. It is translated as CASSPTVNSNQPQHF. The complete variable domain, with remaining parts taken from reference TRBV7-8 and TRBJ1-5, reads GAGVSQSPRYKVAKRGQDVALRCDPISGHVSLFWYQQALGQGPEFLTYFQNEAQLDKSGLPSDRFFAERPEGSVSTLKIQRTQQEDSAVYLCASSPTVNSNQPQHFGDGTRLSIL.

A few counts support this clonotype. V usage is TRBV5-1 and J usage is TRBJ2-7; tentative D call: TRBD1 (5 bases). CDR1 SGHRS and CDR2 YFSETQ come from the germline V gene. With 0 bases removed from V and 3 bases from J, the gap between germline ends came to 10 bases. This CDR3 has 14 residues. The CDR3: CASSLDRRSYEQYF. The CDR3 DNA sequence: TGCGCCAGCAGCTTGGACAGGAGAAGCTACGAGCAGTACTTC.

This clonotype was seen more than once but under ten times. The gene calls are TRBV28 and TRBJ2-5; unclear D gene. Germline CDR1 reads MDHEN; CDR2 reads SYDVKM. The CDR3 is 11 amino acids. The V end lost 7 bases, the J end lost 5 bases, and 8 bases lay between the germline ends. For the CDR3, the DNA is TGTGCCAGCACCACCACGGAGACCCAGTACTTC. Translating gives CASTTTETQYF.

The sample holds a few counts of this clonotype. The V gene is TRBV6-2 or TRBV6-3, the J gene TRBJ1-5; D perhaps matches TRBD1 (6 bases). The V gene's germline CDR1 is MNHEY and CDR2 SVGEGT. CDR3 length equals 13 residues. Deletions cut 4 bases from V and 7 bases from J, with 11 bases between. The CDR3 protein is CASSWGAEQPQHF. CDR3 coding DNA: TGTGCCAGCAGTTGGGGGGCCGAGCAGCCCCAGCATTTT.

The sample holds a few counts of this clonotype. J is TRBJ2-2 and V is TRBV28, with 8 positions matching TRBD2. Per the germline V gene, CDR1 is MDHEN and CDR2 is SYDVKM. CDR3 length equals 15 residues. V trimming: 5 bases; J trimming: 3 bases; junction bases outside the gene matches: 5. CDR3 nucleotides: TGTGCCAGCAGTCCGCGGACTAGCCACACCGGGGAGCTGTTTTTT. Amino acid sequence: CASSPRTSHTGELFF.

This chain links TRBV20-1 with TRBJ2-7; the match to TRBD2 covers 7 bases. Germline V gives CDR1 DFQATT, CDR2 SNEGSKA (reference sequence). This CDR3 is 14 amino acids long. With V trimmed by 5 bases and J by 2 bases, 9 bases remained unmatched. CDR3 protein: CSAEKLRGTYEQYF. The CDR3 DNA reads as TGCAGTGCTGAGAAATTGCGGGGGACCTACGAGCAGTACTTC.

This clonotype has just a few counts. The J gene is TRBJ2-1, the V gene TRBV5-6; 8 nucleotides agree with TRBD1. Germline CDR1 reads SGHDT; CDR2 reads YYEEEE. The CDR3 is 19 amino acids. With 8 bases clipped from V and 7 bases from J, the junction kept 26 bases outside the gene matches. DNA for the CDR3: TGTGCCAGTGTAGACCAGACAGGGGCCCCCTTCTGGTCCCCTAATGAGCAGTTCTTC. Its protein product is CASVDQTGAPFWSPNEQFF.

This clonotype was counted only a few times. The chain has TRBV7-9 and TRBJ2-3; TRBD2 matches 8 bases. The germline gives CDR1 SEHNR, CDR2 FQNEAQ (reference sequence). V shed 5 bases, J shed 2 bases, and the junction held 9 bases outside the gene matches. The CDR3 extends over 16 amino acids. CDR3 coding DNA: TGTGCCAGCAGCCGCATCTTTAGCGGGGTCACAGATACGCAGTATTTT. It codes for CASSRIFSGVTDTQYF.

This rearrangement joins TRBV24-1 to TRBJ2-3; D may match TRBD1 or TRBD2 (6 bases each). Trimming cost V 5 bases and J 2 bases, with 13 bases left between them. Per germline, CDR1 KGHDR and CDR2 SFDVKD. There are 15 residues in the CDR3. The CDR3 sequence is CATSGGGTNTDTQYF. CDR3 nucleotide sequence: TGTGCCACCAGTGGAGGGGGGACGAACACAGATACGCAGTATTTT.

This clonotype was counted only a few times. CDR3 bases: TGTGCCTGGAGTGTCGGAGTGACTGGAAACACCATATATTTT. Residues: CAWSVGVTGNTIYF. J is TRBJ1-3 and V is TRBV30; D gene unclear. This CDR3 spans 14 amino acids. Trimming removed 0 bases at V and 2 bases at J, with 8 bases between. Looked up from germline, CDR1 is GTSNPN and CDR2 is SVGIG (reference sequence).

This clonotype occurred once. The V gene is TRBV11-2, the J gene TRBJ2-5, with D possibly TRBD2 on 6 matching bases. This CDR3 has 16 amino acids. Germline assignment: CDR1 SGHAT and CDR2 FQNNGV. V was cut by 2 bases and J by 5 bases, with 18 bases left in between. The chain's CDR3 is CASSLSRQGGGETQYF. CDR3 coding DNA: TGTGCCAGCAGCTTAAGCAGGCAGGGAGGCGGGGAGACCCAGTACTTC.

The CDR3 protein is CASSEQGGHNEQFF. The DNA for the CDR3 is TGCGCCAGCAGTGAGCAGGGGGGGCACAATGAGCAGTTCTTC. The chain employs TRBV10-2 and TRBJ2-1; D possibly matches TRBD1 or TRBD2 (7 bases each). Looked up from germline, CDR1 is WSHSY and CDR2 is SAAADI. CDR3 length: 14 amino acids. V was shortened by 2 bases and J by 5 bases, with 10 bases between the two germline ends.

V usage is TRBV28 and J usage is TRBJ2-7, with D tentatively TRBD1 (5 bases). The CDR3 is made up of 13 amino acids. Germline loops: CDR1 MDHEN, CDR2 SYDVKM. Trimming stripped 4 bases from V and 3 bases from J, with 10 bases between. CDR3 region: CASSSGHFYEQYF. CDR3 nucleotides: TGTGCCAGCAGTTCCGGACACTTCTACGAGCAGTACTTC.

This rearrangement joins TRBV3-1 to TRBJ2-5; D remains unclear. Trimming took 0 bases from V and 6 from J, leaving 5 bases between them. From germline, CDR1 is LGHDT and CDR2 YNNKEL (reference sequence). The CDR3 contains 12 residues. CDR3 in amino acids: CASSQEAKTQYF. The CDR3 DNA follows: TGTGCCAGCAGCCAAGAGGCAAAGACCCAGTACTTC.

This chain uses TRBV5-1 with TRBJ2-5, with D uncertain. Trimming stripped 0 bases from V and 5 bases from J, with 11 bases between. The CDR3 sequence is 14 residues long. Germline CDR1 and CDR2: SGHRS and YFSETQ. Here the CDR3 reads CASSLAPATETQYF. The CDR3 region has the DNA TGCGCCAGCAGCTTGGCCCCCGCTACGGAGACCCAGTACTTC. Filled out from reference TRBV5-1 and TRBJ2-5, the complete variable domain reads KAGVTQTPRYLIKTRGQQVTLSCSPISGHRSVSWYQQTPGQGLQFLFEYFSETQRNKGNFPGRFSGRQFSNSRSEMNVSTLELGDSALYLCASSLAPATETQYFGPGTRLLVL.

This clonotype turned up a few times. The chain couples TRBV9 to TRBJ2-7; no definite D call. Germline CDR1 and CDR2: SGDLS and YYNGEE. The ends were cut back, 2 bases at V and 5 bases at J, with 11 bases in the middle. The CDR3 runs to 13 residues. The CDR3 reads CASSVSIRDEQYF. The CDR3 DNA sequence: TGTGCCAGCAGCGTTTCGATAAGGGACGAGCAGTACTTC.

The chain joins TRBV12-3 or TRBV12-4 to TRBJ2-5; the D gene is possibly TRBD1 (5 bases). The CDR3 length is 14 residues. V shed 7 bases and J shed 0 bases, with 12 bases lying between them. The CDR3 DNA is TGTGCCAGCACTCTACGACAGAACCAAGAGACCCAGTACTTC. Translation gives CASTLRQNQETQYF.

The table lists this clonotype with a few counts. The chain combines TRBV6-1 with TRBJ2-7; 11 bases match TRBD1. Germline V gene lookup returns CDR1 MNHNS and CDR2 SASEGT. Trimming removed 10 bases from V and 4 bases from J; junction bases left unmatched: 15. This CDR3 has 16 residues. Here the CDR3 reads CATKRPRTGGAYEQYF. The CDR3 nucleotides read TGTGCCACCAAACGACCGAGGACAGGGGGCGCGTACGAGCAGTACTTC.

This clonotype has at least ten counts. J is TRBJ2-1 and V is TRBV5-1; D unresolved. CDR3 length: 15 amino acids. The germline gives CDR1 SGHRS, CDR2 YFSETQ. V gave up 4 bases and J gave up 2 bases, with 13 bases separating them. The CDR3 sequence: CASSLLRAPYNEQFF. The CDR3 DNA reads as TGCGCCAGCAGCCTTCTTAGGGCCCCCTACAATGAGCAGTTCTTC.